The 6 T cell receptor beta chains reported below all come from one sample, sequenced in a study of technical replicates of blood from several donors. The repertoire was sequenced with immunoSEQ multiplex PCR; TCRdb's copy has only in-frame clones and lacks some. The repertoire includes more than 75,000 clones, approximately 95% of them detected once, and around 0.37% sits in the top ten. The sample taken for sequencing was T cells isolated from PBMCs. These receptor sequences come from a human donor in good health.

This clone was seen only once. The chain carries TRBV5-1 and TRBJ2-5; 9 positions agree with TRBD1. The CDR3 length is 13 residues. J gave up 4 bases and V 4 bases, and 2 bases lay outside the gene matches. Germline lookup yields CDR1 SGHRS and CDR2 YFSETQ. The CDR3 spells CASSPTGGETQYF. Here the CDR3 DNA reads TGCGCCAGCAGCCCGACAGGGGGAGAGACCCAGTACTTC.

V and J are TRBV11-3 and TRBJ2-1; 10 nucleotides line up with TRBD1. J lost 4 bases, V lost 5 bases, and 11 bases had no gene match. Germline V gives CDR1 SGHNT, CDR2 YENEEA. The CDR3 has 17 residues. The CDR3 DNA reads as TGTGCCAGCAGCCCCGACATAGGACAGGGGGTTTACAATGAGCAGTTCTTC. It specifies CASSPDIGQGVYNEQFF.

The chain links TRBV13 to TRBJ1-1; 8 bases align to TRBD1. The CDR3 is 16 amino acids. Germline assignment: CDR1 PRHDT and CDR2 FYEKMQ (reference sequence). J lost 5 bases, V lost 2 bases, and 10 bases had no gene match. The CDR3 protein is CASSLSGGWGWTEAFF. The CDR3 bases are TGTGCCAGCAGCTTATCAGGGGGCTGGGGGTGGACTGAAGCTTTCTTT.

The CDR3 coding sequence is TGTGCCAGCAGCTTGGCTAGCGGAGGAGATACGCAGTATTTT. Its protein is CASSLASGGDTQYF. The chain has TRBV5-4 and TRBJ2-3, with 7 positions matching TRBD2. This CDR3 has 14 amino acids. The V and J ends lost 0 bases and 5 bases, in that order; junction bases with no gene match: 3. CDR1 and CDR2 (germline): SGHNT, YYREEE (reference sequence).

The CDR3 nucleotides are TGTGCCAGTAGTATCCCTGGGGGCGTATTCTACGAGCAGTACTTC. As protein: CASSIPGGVFYEQYF. The chain recombines TRBV19 with TRBJ2-7, with a possible D match to TRBD1 (6 bases). With 3 bases removed from V and 3 bases from J, the gap between germline ends came to 15 bases. Per the germline V gene, CDR1 is LNHDA and CDR2 is SQIVND (reference sequence). The CDR3 totals 15 residues.

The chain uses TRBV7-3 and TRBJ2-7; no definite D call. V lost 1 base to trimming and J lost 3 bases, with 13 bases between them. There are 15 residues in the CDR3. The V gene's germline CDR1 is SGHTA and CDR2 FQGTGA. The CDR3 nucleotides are TGTGCCAGCAGCTTAAGTACCGGTATTCTCTACGAGCAGTACTTC. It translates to CASSLSTGILYEQYF.